The T cell receptor (beta chain) under discussion was sequenced for a study of cytomegalovirus exposure and HLA in healthy donors (dated by TCRdb to 2017 to 2019). Describing the broader study: An earlier analysis of fewer than 750 of the donors reported approximately 280 Gb of sequence data and roughly 120 million unique TCR beta sequences obtained from about 179 million T cells. A later genetic analysis took genome-wide SNP genotypes for about 55% of the 666 donors and used that subset as a discovery cohort. An early release covering over 500 HLA-typed donors comprised 250 to 350 gigabases of sequencing data and 85 million or so unique TCR sequences. All discovery cohort repertoires had been generated on a single sequencing platform. Using immunosequencing, the study profiled T cell repertoires from 666 subjects and related those repertoires to cytomegalovirus serostatus. Besides the first cohort of some 670 subjects, a separate validation cohort made up of about 120 different subjects was used. Roughly 5 DR-DQ haplotypes were treated as single units for association and clustering because of strong linkage in the cohort. The number of donors typed differed by locus, with roughly 629-640 for A, B, C, DRB1 and DQB1, 522 for DQA1, over 600 for DPA1, and some 440 for DPB1. HLA typing covered class I and class II loci at four-digit resolution. The aim of the study was to test whether cataloging public T cell receptors could identify signatures of past pathogen exposure. Rather than drawing on any new phenotypic data, the later analysis identified candidate immune exposures from TCR beta sequences and the way those sequences occurred across donors. Among a few hundred genotyped donors of the cohort, an average of about 240,000 unique TCR beta nucleotide sequences were sequenced per donor, around 20% of them non-productive. Donor age, sex, ethnicity and CMV serostatus were compiled together with the repertoire data. Of the roughly 400 genotyped donors, around 81% fell in the genetic ancestry cluster associated with self-reported Caucasian donors. A later analysis re-analyzed previously published TCR beta repertoires from roughly 600 donors and added high-resolution HLA genotyping to study TCR occurrence patterns. The study combined high-throughput TCR immunosequencing, statistical association of individual TCRs with disease status, and machine learning to predict cytomegalovirus infection status. An earlier analysis of around 540 of the donors applied high-throughput TCR beta sequencing to assess whether each TCR beta V gene segment acted as functional or pseudogenic.

The paper as a whole reports these results and caveats: A further reported finding was that TCR beta sequences accurately predicted the HLA-A and HLA-B alleles for most subjects in the first cohort. A later genetic analysis reported fewer N-insertions in productive TCRs among donors in an Asian-associated ancestry cluster than the approximately 700-donor mean. According to a later analysis, parvovirus B19, influenza, CMV and Epstein-Barr virus appeared linked to several top co-occurrence clusters. Some 15 rarely observed V segments, including chromosome 9 orphons, were excluded from the earlier analysis of 550 to 700 of the donors because counts were too low. In a later analysis, most CMV-associated TCR beta chains were found to appear HLA-restricted, with HLA associations seemingly driven largely by CMV exposure. A later analysis found that TCR association rates varied across HLA loci, with DRB1 alleles showing the most associated TCRs and HLA-C alleles the fewest. A group of highly shared sequence variants was considered likely to be a technical artifact of the sequencing pipeline. Because some donors lacked HLA typing at each locus, the association tests relied only on the typed subset. Assigning TCR associations to individual alleles was difficult when HLA alleles, especially DR and DQ, strongly co-occurred. In a later analysis, around 17,000 TCR beta sequences were associated with specific HLA alleles at a false discovery rate of 0.05. Only TCR beta chains were sequenced in this cohort, and the absence of alpha or paired-chain data limited detectable features. In a later analysis, HLA-associated TCR beta chains showed more clonal expansion and lower generation probabilities than non-associated chains that were equally common. In an earlier analysis of about 540 of the donors, most TCR beta V segments were observed in productive rearrangements about 87% or about 30% of the time, broadly matching IMGT annotations. Presence/absence analyses assumed roughly uniform sequencing depth across donors, an assumption that may not hold. The study listed 164 TCR beta chains as associated with cytomegalovirus. In vitro tests confirmed that a few of the cytomegalovirus-associated TCR beta chains recognize cytomegalovirus antigens. Across donors, most TCR sequences were observed very rarely, whereas some public TCRs were present in many individuals. Correlated functional status among segregating V segments might reflect linkage disequilibrium, but an unknown experimental factor could not be ruled out. For the cohort, immune exposure information was limited to CMV serostatus. Because the 87-base-pair reads could not distinguish some IMGT-functional V segments, including TRBV6-2 and TRBV6-3, those segments were excluded. The authors suggested that the approach could potentially be generalized to other disease states and immunological phenotypes. A later genetic analysis associated a missense DCLRE1C variant with V-gene and J-gene trimming of TCR beta chains, and an independent cohort replicated the association. The classifier was reported to diagnose cytomegalovirus status with high specificity and sensitivity in both the original cohort and the validation cohort.

A remark on this clone: Its binding antigen is unknown.

The germline V gene encodes CDR1 DFQATT and CDR2 SNEGSKA (reference sequence). Trimming costs V 5 bases and J 11 bases, and their ends lie 15 bases apart. The cysteine opens and the phenylalanine closes a CDR3 of 11 amino acids. Only the CDR3 region is kept as DNA, spanning 33 bases read in frame from base 1. The library was made by the immunoSEQ multiplex PCR assay. For the multiplex PCR, a mixture combining 60 forward primers for TCR Vbeta segments and 13 reverse primers for TCR Jbeta segments was used. The CDR3 region of rearranged TCR beta genes was amplified from genomic DNA with a multiplex PCR assay. On the Illumina HiSeq System, the amplified TCR beta libraries were sequenced as 87-base-pair reads. Concerning the study's data processing: A later analysis counted tens of millions of unique TCR beta chains across the 600 to 850 repertoires, and some 12 million of these chains were shared by at least two donors. Raw reads were error-corrected and collapsed into unique sequences by a nearest-neighbor algorithm in which closely related sequences were merged to remove PCR and sequencing errors. V, D and J gene segments were assigned by aligning CDR3 sequences to IMGT reference sequences. For a sequence to be retained, at least a six-nucleotide match to both a V gene segment and a J gene segment was required. A rearrangement was called productive if the CDR3 had no stop codons and remained in frame with V and J, and every other rearrangement was called non-productive. CDR3 was defined by IMGT convention, running from the second conserved V-encoded cysteine to the conserved J-encoded phenylalanine. In an earlier analysis of more than 550 of the donors, sequences lacking an unambiguous match to a single V gene segment were excluded. An earlier analysis of a few hundred of the donors called V segments functional above 56.7% productive rearrangements and segregating when the between-donor standard deviation exceeded 5%. A statistical classification framework was built for diagnosing cytomegalovirus status from the catalog of TCR beta chain sequences. In a later analysis, TCR nucleotide sequences were compared against IMGT/GENE-DB human TR gene sequences so that V and J genes could be assigned. The TCRdist pipeline was used in a later analysis to assign CDR3 sequences and most-parsimonious VDJ recombination scenarios. In a later analysis, each TCR beta chain was defined by its CDR3 amino acid sequence together with its V-gene family, and reads lacking a unique V-gene family were excluded. To address suspected cross-contamination and a sequencing artifact, a later analysis removed a few hundred highly shared, low-generation-probability nucleotide sequences. A later analysis calculated a clonal expansion index for each public chain from normalized within-repertoire ranks of inferred template counts. In a later analysis, generation probabilities were computed using a VDJ recombination model fitted to out-of-frame rearrangements, and the results were checked against IGoR. Hypergeometric tests were used in a later analysis to score TCR-TCR, TCR-HLA and TCR-CMV co-occurrence, with a repertoire-size bias correction applied to the TCR pairs. In a later analysis, false discovery rates were estimated by permuting HLA or CMV assignments 20 times. A later analysis grouped co-occurring TCRs with DBSCAN, adding TCRdist sequence similarity when clustering within HLA-allele-positive subsets. Repertoires with fewer than 30,000 or more than 120,000 public chains were left out of co-occurrence clustering, as were a few repertoires with anomalous nucleotide sharing. This immuneACCESS table, as held by TCRdb, lists in-frame sequences with V and J called but not all clones. Of the missing ones, under half trace to an unresolved V gene in checked studies; the others have no known cause. V and J calls and clone size come straight from that table; D and trimming were deduced from the DNA. The table of this sample itemizes around 210,000 clones. Of the sample, 0.9% to 1.4% falls within the top ten clones.

In total, just over 650 healthy bone marrow donors made up the cohort. All cohort members were sampled while nominally healthy, although unrecorded immune exposures were likely present. The donor tested CMV seropositive and was one of the 289 seropositive cohort members. Each donor provided a peripheral blood sample, and peripheral blood mononuclear cells were used for TCR beta sequencing. The Qiagen DNeasy Blood Extraction Kit was used to extract genomic DNA from the blood cell samples. The TCR sequence derives from a girl aged 2 to 10 in good health and CMV-seropositive. Sequencing was carried out using PBMCs. The sequence links TRBV20-1 to TRBJ1-1, with no reliable assignment of the D segment. Here the CDR3 is given as CSASRPEAAFF. The DNA reads TGCAGTGCTTCTCGACCAGAGGCGGCTTTCTTT.